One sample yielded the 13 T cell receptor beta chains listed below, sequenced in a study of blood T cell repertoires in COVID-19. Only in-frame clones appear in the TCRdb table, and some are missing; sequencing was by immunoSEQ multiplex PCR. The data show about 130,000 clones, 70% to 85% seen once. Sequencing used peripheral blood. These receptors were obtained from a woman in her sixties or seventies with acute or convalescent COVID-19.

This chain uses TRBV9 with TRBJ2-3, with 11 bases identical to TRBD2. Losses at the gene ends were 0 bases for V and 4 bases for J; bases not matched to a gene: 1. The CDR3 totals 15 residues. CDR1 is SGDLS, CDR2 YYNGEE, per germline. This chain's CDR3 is CASSVVSGGADTQYF. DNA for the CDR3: TGTGCCAGCAGCGTAGTTAGCGGGGGGGCAGATACGCAGTATTTT.

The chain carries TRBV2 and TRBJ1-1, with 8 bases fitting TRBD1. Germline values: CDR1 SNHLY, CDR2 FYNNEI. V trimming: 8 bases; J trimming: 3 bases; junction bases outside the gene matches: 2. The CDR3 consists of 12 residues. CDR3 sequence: CASWTGYTEAFF. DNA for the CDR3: TGTGCCAGCTGGACAGGGTACACTGAAGCTTTCTTT.

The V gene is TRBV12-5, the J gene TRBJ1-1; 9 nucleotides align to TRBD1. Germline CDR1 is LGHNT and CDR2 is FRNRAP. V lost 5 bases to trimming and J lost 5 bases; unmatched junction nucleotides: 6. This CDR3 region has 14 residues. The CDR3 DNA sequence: TGTGCTAGTGGTAGGGGGACAGGGACGACTGAAGCTTTCTTT. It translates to CASGRGTGTTEAFF.

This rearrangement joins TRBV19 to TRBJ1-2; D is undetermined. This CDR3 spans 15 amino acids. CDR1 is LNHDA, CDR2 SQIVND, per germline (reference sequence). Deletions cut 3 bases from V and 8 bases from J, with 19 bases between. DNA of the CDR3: TGTGCCAGTAGTATTCTCTTGCGGTCCGCTGAAGGCTACACCTTC. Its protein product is CASSILLRSAEGYTF.

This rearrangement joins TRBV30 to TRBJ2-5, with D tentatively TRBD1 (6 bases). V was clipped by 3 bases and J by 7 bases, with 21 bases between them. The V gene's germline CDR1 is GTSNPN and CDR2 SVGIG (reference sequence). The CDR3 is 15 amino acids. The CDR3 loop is CAWRGQTGPGGTQYF. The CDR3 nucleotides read TGTGCCTGGAGGGGTCAGACAGGCCCTGGGGGGACCCAGTACTTC.

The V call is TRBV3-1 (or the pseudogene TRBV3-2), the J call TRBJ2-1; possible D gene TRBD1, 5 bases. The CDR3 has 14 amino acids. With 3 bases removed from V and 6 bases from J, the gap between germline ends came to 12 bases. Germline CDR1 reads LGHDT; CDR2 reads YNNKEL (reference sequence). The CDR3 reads CASSQGQALNEQFF. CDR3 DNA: TGTGCCAGCAGCCAGGGGCAAGCCCTCAATGAGCAGTTCTTC.

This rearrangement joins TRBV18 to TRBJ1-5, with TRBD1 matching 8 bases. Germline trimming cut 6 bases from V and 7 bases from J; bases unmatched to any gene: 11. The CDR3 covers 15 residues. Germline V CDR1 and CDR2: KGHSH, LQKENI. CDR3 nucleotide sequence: TGTGCCAGCTCCCTCGACAGGGGAACGGGGCAGCCCCAGCATTTT. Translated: CASSLDRGTGQPQHF.

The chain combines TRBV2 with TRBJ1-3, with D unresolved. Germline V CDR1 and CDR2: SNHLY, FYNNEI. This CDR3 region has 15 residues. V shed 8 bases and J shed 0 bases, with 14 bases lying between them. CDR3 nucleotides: TGTGCCAGCTTTCTCGGGGTCCCCTCTGGAAACACCATATATTTT. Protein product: CASFLGVPSGNTIYF. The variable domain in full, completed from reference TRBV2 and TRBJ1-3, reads EPEVTQTPSHQVTQMGQEVILRCVPISNHLYFYWYRQILGQKVEFLVSFYNNEISEKSEIFDDQFSVERPDGSNFTLKIRSTKLEDSAMYFCASFLGVPSGNTIYFGEGSWLTVV.

The CDR3 loop is CASSLGTASLAPEAFF. DNA for the CDR3: TGCGCCAGCAGCTTGGGGACAGCGTCCCTGGCTCCTGAAGCTTTCTTT. This rearrangement joins TRBV5-1 to TRBJ1-1; TRBD1 is a possible D gene (6 bases). V dropped 0 bases and J dropped 6 bases, with 18 bases sitting between them. This CDR3 region has 16 residues. Germline-derived CDR1 and CDR2 are SGHRS and YFSETQ.

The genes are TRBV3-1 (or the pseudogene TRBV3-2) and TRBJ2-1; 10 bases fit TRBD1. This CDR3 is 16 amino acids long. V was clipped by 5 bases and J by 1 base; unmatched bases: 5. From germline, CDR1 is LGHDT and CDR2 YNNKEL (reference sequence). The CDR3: CASSGGQGISYNEQFF. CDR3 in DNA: TGTGCCAGCAGCGGGGGACAGGGGATATCCTACAATGAGCAGTTCTTC.

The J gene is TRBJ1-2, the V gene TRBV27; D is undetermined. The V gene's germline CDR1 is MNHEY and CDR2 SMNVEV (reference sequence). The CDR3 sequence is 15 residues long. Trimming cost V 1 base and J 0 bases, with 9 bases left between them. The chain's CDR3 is CASSLLGTANYGYTF. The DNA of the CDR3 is TGTGCCAGCAGTTTATTGGGCACAGCTAACTATGGCTACACCTTC.

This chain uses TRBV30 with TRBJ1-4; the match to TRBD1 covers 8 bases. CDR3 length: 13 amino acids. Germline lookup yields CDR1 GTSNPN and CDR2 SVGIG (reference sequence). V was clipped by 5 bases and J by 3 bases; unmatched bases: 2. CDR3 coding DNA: TGTGCCTGGTCGACAGGGGCTAATGAAAAACTGTTTTTT. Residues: CAWSTGANEKLFF.

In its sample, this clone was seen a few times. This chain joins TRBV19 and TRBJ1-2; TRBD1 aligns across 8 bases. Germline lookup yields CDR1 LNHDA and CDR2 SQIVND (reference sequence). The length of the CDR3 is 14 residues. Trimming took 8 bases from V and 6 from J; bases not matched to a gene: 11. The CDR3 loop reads CASHQVDRGDGYTF. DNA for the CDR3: TGTGCCAGTCACCAGGTCGACAGGGGAGATGGCTACACCTTC.